The clone carrying this T cell receptor beta chain was observed a handful of times. Its specificity is unknown. One end of the junction is discordant with germline, which a read error may explain. The data stem from a study of T-cell reconstitution after alpha-beta-depleted transplantation in children. Study-level points and caveats: One year post-transplant, T-cell counts and diversity were largely derived from T cells produced anew.

Unique molecular identifiers were used to barcode this TCRbeta library. Each CDR3 protein gets one entry after TCRdb re-called the PCR reads with MiXCR. In the table there are 250,000 or so distinct CDR3 sequences, 20% to 30% of which are singletons. The CDR3 is 11 residues long. In germline, CDR1 is SGHRS, CDR2 YFSETQ. The clonotype originates from a female patient aged 2-15 years who had a stem cell transplant for congenital amegakaryocytic thrombocytopenia, so the T cells may come from the graft donor. J is TRBJ2-7 and V is TRBV5-1; the D is unclear. The sequenced sample was PBMCs, mostly from graft donor cells, obtained 360 days after TCRalphabeta/CD19-depleted stem cell transplant. CDR3 in DNA: TGCACCAGCAGCCGGCTTGACGAGCAGTACTTC. This encodes CTSSRLDEQYF.